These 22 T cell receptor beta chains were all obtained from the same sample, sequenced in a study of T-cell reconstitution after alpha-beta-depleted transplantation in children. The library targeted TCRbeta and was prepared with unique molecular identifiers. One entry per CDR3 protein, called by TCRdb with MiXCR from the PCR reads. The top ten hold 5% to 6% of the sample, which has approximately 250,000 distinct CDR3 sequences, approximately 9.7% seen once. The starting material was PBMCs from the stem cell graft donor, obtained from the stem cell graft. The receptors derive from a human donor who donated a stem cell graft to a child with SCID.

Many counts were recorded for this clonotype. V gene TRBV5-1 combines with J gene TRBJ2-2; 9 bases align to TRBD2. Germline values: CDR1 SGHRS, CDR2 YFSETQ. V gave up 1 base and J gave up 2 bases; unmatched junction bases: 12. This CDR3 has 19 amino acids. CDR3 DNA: TGCGCCAGCAGCTTGAAACCTGCGGGGGGGCTACTCAACACCGGGGAGCTGTTTTTT. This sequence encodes CASSLKPAGGLLNTGELFF.

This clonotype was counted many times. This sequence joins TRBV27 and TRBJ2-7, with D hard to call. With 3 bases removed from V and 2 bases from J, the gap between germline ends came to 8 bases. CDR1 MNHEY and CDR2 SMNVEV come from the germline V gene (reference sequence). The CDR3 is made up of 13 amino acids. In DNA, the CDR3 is TGTGCCAGCAGTTTCCTCCCGACCTACGAGCAGTACTTC. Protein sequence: CASSFLPTYEQYF.

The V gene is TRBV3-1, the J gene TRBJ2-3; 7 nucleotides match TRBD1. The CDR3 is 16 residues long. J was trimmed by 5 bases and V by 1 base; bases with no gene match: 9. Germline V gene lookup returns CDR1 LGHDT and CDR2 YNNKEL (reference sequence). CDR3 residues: CASSQVTPRGRDTQYF. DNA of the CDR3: TGTGCCAGCAGCCAAGTCACGCCTAGGGGGCGAGATACGCAGTATTTT.

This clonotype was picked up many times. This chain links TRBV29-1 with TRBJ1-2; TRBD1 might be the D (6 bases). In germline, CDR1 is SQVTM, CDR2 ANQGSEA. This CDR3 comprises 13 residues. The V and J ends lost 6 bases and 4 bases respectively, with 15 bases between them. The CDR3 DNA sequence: TGCAGCGTCACGACAGGCCGAATCTATGGCTACACCTTC. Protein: CSVTTGRIYGYTF.

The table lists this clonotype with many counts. The CDR3 spells CASSLTARADYGYTF. DNA of the CDR3: TGTGCCAGCAGCTTGACAGCGCGGGCGGACTATGGCTACACCTTC. The J gene is TRBJ1-2, the V gene TRBV5-5, with D uncertain. The CDR3 has 15 residues. V was pared by 1 base and J by 3 bases, with 13 bases between. The germline V gene has CDR1 SGHKS and CDR2 YYEKEE (reference sequence).

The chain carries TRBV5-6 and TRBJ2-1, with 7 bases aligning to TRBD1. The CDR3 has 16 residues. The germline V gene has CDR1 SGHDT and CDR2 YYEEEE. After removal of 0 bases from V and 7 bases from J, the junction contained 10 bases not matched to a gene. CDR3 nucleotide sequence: TGTGCCAGCAGCTTGGACAGGGGAAGGGAACGAAATGAGCAGTTCTTC. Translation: CASSLDRGRERNEQFF.

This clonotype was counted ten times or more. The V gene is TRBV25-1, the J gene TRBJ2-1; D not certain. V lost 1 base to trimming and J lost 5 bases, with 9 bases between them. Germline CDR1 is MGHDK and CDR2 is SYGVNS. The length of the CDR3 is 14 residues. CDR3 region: CASSEWAANNEQFF. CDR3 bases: TGTGCCAGCAGTGAATGGGCAGCTAACAATGAGCAGTTCTTC.

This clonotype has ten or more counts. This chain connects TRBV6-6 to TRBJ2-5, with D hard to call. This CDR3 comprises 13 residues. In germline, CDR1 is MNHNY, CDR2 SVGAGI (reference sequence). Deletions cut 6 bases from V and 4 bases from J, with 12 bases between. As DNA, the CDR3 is TGTGCCAGCAGCCCTTTTTTAGCAGAGACCCAGTACTTC. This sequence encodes CASSPFLAETQYF.

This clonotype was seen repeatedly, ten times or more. The CDR3 nucleotides are TGTGCCAGCAGTTACTCAATTTCAACATCATTGGGTGGCTACACCTTC. Residues: CASSYSISTSLGGYTF. The chain employs TRBV6-5 and TRBJ1-2; unclear D gene. This CDR3 region has 16 residues. The V and J ends lost 0 bases and 7 bases respectively, with 18 bases between them. Germline CDR1 MNHEY, CDR2 SVGAGI.

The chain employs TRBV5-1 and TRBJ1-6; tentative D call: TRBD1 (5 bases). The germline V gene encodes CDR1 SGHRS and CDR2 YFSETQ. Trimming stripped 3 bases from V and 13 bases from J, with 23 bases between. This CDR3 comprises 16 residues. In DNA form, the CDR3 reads TGCGCCAGCAGCTACACCACGGGACCTGATATTTCCCCCCTCCACTTT. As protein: CASSYTTGPDISPLHF.

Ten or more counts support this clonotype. CDR3: CSARRAAGSPLHF. The CDR3 DNA sequence: TGCAGTGCTAGAAGAGCGGCGGGCTCACCCCTCCACTTT. V gene TRBV20-1 combines with J gene TRBJ1-6; D unresolved. Trimming pared 2 bases from V and 10 bases from J, leaving 12 bases between. Germline CDR1 and CDR2: DFQATT and SNEGSKA (reference sequence). The CDR3 sequence is 13 residues long.

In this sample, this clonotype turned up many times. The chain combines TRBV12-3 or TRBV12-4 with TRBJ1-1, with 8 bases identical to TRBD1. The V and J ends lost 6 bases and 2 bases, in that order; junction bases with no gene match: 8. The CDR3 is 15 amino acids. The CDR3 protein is CASRGWTGRNTEAFF. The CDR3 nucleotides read TGTGCCAGCAGGGGGTGGACAGGGAGAAACACTGAAGCTTTCTTT.

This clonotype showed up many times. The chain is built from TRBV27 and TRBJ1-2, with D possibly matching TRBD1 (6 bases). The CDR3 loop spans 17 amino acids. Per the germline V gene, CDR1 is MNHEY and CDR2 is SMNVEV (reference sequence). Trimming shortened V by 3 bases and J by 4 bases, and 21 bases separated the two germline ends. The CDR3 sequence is CASSLKRGGSLSYGYTF. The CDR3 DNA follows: TGTGCCAGCAGTTTGAAGAGGGGGGGTAGTTTGTCCTATGGCTACACCTTC.

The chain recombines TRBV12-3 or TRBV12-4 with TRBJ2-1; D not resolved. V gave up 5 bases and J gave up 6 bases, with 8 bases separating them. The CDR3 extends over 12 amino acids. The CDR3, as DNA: TGTGCCAGCAGTCGTTCGGTCAATGAGCAGTTCTTC. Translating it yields CASSRSVNEQFF.

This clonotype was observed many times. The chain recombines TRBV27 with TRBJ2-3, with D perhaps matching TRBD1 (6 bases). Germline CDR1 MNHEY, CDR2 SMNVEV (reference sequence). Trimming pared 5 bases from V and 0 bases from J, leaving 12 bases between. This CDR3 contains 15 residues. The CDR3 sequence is CASSPYQGSTDTQYF. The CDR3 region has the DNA TGTGCCAGCAGTCCGTACCAGGGGAGCACAGATACGCAGTATTTT.

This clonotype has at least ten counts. The CDR3 spells CASSEAGGFDGYTF. The CDR3 nucleotides read TGTGCCAGCAGTGAAGCAGGGGGATTCGATGGCTACACCTTC. This chain connects TRBV6-1 to TRBJ1-2; the D gene is possibly TRBD1 (6 bases). Trimming shortened V by 0 bases and J by 6 bases, and 11 bases separated the two germline ends. In germline, CDR1 is MNHNS, CDR2 SASEGT. CDR3 size: 14 residues.

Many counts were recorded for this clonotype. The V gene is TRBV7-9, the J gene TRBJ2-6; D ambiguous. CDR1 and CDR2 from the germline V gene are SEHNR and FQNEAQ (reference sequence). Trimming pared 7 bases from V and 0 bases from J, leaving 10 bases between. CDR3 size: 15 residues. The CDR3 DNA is TGTGCCAGCATCTTTCGGTTCTCTGGGGCCAACGTCCTGACTTTC. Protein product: CASIFRFSGANVLTF.

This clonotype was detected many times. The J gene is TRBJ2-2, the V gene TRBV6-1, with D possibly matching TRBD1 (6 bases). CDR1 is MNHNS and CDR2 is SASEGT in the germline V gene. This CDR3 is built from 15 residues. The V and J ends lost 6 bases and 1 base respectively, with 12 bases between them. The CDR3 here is CASSRDIENTGELFF. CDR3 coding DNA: TGTGCCAGCAGCCGGGACATAGAGAACACCGGGGAGCTGTTTTTT.

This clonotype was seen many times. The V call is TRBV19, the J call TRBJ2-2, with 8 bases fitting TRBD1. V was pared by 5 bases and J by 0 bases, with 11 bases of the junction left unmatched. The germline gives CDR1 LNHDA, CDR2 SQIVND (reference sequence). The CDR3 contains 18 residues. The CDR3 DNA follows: TGTGCCAGTAGTGTCGGACAGGGAAGAAGAGCGAACACCGGGGAGCTGTTTTTT. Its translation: CASSVGQGRRANTGELFF.

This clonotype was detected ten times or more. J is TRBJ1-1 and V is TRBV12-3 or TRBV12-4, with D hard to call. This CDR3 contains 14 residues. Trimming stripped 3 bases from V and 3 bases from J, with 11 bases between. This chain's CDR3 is CASSFAGLYTEAFF. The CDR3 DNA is TGTGCCAGCAGTTTTGCTGGTCTTTACACTGAAGCTTTCTTT.

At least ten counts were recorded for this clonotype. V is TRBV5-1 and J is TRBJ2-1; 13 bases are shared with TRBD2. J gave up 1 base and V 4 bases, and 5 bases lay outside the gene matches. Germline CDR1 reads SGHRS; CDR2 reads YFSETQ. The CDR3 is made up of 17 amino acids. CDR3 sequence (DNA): TGCGCCAGCAGCCCCAGGACTAGCGGGGGTTCCTACAATGAGCAGTTCTTC. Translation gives CASSPRTSGGSYNEQFF.

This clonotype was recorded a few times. CDR3 loop: CASSETGGELFF. In DNA form, the CDR3 reads TGTGCCAGCAGTGAGACGGGGGGGGAGCTGTTTTTT. J is TRBJ2-2 and V is TRBV2; possibly TRBD2 for D (5 bases). Per germline, CDR1 SNHLY and CDR2 FYNNEI. The CDR3 spans 12 residues. With 3 bases removed from V and 8 bases from J, the gap between germline ends came to 7 bases. Looking up the rest from reference TRBV2 and TRBJ2-2 gives the full variable domain: EPEVTQTPSHQVTQMGQEVILRCVPISNHLYFYWYRQILGQKVEFLVSFYNNEISEKSEIFDDQFSVERPDGSNFTLKIRSTKLEDSAMYFCASSETGGELFFGEGSRLTVL.